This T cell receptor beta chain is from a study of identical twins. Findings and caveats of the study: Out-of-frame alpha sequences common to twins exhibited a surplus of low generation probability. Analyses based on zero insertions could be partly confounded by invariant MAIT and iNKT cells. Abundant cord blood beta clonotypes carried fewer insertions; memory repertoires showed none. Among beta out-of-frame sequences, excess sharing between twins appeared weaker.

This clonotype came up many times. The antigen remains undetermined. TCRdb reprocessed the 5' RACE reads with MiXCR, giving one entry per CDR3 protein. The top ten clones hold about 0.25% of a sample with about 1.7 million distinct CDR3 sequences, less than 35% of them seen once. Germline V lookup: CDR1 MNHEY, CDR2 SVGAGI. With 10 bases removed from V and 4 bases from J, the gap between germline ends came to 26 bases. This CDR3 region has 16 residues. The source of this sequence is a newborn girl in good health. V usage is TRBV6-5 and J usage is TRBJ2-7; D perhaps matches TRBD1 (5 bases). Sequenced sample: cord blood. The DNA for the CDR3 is TGTGCCACCAGGGCCCCCGCTAGAGTGTTAATATACGAGCAGTACTTC. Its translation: CATRAPARVLIYEQYF.